Following are 4 T cell receptor beta chains from one sample sequenced in a study of T cell responses to AZD1222 COVID-19 vaccine (dated by TCRdb to the early 2020s). This specimen's time point label, interpreted: about 28 days (+/-7) after the second vaccine dose. Library preparation employed the immunoSEQ multiplex PCR assay. TCRdb took over this immuneACCESS table, retaining in-frame rearrangements with V and J assigned. Such tables are incomplete; in checked studies, under half of the missing clones stem from an unresolved V gene, and the remainder is unexplained. Here the sample has 100,000 to 150,000 clones; roughly 91% occur a single time. The ten biggest clones cover more than 1% of the sample. The sample in question was peripheral blood, obtained 28 days after the second AZD1222 dose. The receptor set was obtained from an adult who received the AZD1222 COVID-19 vaccine.

This chain links TRBV19 with TRBJ1-2; a possible D gene is TRBD1 (5 bases). The CDR3 has 15 residues. Germline assignment: CDR1 LNHDA and CDR2 SQIVND (reference sequence). The germline V and J ends were trimmed by 4 bases and 1 base, with 13 bases remaining between them. In DNA form, the CDR3 reads TGTGCCAGTAGTAGACCGACAGATTTTAACTATGGCTACACCTTC. This translates into CASSRPTDFNYGYTF.

The V gene is TRBV5-1, the J gene TRBJ2-7; perhaps TRBD2 as D (7 bases). Germline CDR1 is SGHRS and CDR2 is YFSETQ. CDR3 length: 15 residues. Trimming pared 3 bases from V and 4 bases from J, leaving 17 bases between. The CDR3 DNA reads as TGCGCCAGCAGCTCCGGGGGGCTAGCCGAATACGAGCAGTACTTC. As protein: CASSSGGLAEYEQYF.

The V call is TRBV27, the J call TRBJ1-3; 8 bases map to TRBD1. The CDR3 runs to 15 residues. The germline V gene has CDR1 MNHEY and CDR2 SMNVEV (reference sequence). Losses at the gene ends were 2 bases for V and 4 bases for J; bases not matched to a gene: 4. Here the CDR3 reads CASSLNRGLGNTIYF. As DNA, the CDR3 is TGTGCCAGCAGTTTAAACAGGGGGTTGGGAAACACCATATATTTT.

V gene TRBV9 combines with J gene TRBJ2-3; no clear D gene. Trimming took off 0 bases at V and 5 bases at J, with 4 bases between the two ends. CDR3 length: 12 residues. Germline values: CDR1 SGDLS, CDR2 YYNGEE. CDR3 DNA: TGTGCCAGCAGCGTAGACGGAGATACGCAGTATTTT. This translates into CASSVDGDTQYF.